This T cell receptor beta chain stems from a study of blood T cell repertoires in COVID-19 (dated by TCRdb to the early 2020s). Turning to the overall study: Samples covering the acute and convalescent phases of COVID-19 were provided by collaborators in the United States, Italy and Spain. The prospective study material was composed of cDNA or gDNA derived from T cells, B-cell-depleted T cells, or PBMCs. The dataset comprised deeply sampled blood TCRbeta repertoires from subjects exposed to, actively infected with, or recovered from COVID-19. The repertoires were released in a freely available public database intended as a resource for research on the immune response to SARS-CoV-2. Samples came from the ongoing ImmuneRACE study (first 160 participants) plus 1,254 subjects from 6 global collaborators. A de-identified subject ID, COVID-19 status, age in years and sex were almost always included in the sample metadata. Where available, HLA class I and class II types were obtained from metadata supplied by the sample provider rather than from assay-based typing. What the study reported, not specific to this receptor: How much clinical and demographic metadata was included differed by source and by participant, and the metadata was provided uncurated.

TCRbeta CDR3 regions were amplified from genomic DNA by means of the immunoSEQ Assay, a bias-controlled multiplex PCR. The authors' analysis ran thus. Nucleated cell counts per sample were estimated from amplification of reference gene primers within the assay. To quantify the absolute abundance of each unique TCRbeta CDR3 rearrangement, sequence reads were collapsed and filtered. Productive Simpson clonality was computed per sample as the square root of Simpson's diversity index over productive rearrangements. Entries here come from immuneACCESS through TCRdb and include only in-frame sequences with V and J called. Some clones fail to appear in such tables; in the studies checked, an unresolved V gene covers under half of the shortfall, and the cause of the remainder is unknown. For V, J and clone size, that table is used; D and trimming come from the DNA. The sample contains tens of thousands of clones, over 70% of them found a single time. Roughly 5% of the sample is in the top ten clones.

The CDR3 holds 16 amino acids from the cysteine to the phenylalanine. Of the read, only the CDR3 DNA is kept; its 48 bases are in frame from base 1. Trimming accounts for 1 base at V and 8 bases at J, while the number of junction bases matched to no gene is 8. Sequences MNHNY (CDR1) and SVGAGI (CDR2) are obtained from the germline V gene (reference sequence). Collaborating institutions collected whole blood in K2EDTA tubes following their own protocols. For TCRbeta analysis, collaborators shipped samples as frozen whole blood, isolated PBMCs, or DNA extracted from either of those sample types. Concerning this clone itself: Its specific antigen is unknown. The record has no base qualities; no much larger clone is one base away.

The sequence joins TRBV6-6 to TRBJ2-1; TRBD2 lines up with 10 middle nucleotides. The receptor's source is a man in his forties or fifties with active COVID-19. The sample consisted of peripheral blood. The CDR3 corresponds to CASSYLAGLALDEQFF. The nucleotides read TGTGCCAGCAGTTACTTGGCGGGACTAGCGTTAGATGAGCAGTTCTTC.